The 7 T cell receptor beta chains below all came from one sample that was sequenced in a study of human T cells and chemical hapten exposure. The time point here: patch test 1, 2 weeks after DPC sensitization. Treatment noted: therapeutic diphenylcyclopropenone sensitization with weekly scalp DPC. Each CDR3 protein gets one entry after TCRdb re-called the RACE reads with MiXCR. The sample includes some 79,000 distinct CDR3 sequences, about 7.5% seen only once; the top ten take roughly 1.5%. The sample here was whole blood, taken in connection with sensitization to the hapten diphenylcyclopropenone (DPC). The receptors were gathered from a woman in her twenties or thirties with alopecia areata. Some clones in this sample may be carry-over from other donors' samples.

This chain joins TRBV5-1 and TRBJ1-1; the match to TRBD1 covers 9 bases. In germline, CDR1 is SGHRS, CDR2 YFSETQ. J lost 4 bases, V lost 4 bases, and 11 bases had no gene match. The CDR3 is 16 amino acids. CDR3 sequence: CASSPRTGERGTEAFF. The CDR3 coding sequence is TGCGCCAGCAGCCCCCGGACAGGGGAGAGAGGCACTGAAGCTTTCTTT.

This clonotype has only a few counts. This sequence joins TRBV5-5 and TRBJ1-2; D not resolved. The CDR3 spans 13 residues. Germline V lookup: CDR1 SGHKS, CDR2 YYEKEE (reference sequence). V was pared by 0 bases and J by 7 bases, with 10 bases between. CDR3 in DNA: TGTGCCAGCAGCTTGGAGGATCGGGGTGGCTACACCTTC. It yields the protein CASSLEDRGGYTF.

This clonotype came up many times. The V call is TRBV29-1, the J call TRBJ1-1; no clear D gene. Germline-derived CDR1 and CDR2 are SQVTM and ANQGSEA. V shed 7 bases and J shed 10 bases, with 22 bases lying between them. This CDR3 region has 13 residues. Here the CDR3 DNA reads TGCAGCGCAAGGGAGAATCCCCAACGGGGAGCTTTCTTT. This sequence encodes CSARENPQRGAFF. The whole variable domain, filled in from reference TRBV29-1 and TRBJ1-1, reads SAVISQKPSRDICQRGTSLTIQCQVDSQVTMMFWYRQQPGQSLTLIATANQGSEATYESGFVIDKFPISRPNLTFSTLTVSNMSPEDSSIYLCSARENPQRGAFFGQGTRLTVV.

By frequency in the sample, this clonotype is medium-sized. The chain joins TRBV5-5 to TRBJ2-3; D remains unclear. Germline V lookup: CDR1 SGHKS, CDR2 YYEKEE (reference sequence). The CDR3 sequence is 14 residues long. V was clipped by 4 bases and J by 3 bases, with 12 bases between them. The CDR3 DNA sequence: TGTGCCAGCAGCCTGGAGTACGGGACAGATACGCAGTATTTT. This sequence encodes CASSLEYGTDTQYF.

This clonotype was counted many times. The J gene is TRBJ2-3, the V gene TRBV5-1; the D gene is possibly TRBD2 (5 bases). The CDR3 is 16 residues long. With 0 bases removed from V and 4 bases from J, the gap between germline ends came to 15 bases. Germline V gene sequence: CDR1 SGHRS, CDR2 YFSETQ. The DNA for the CDR3 is TGCGCCAGCAGCTTGGGCTCCCCAGGAGGAGCAGATACGCAGTATTTT. Its protein is CASSLGSPGGADTQYF.

This clonotype was detected many times. The genes are TRBV7-9 and TRBJ1-2; 8 bases match TRBD1. V trimming: 5 bases; J trimming: 7 bases; junction bases outside the gene matches: 9. The CDR3 sequence is 14 residues long. Germline V gene sequence: CDR1 SEHNR, CDR2 FQNEAQ (reference sequence). For the CDR3, the DNA is TGTGCCAGCAGCCTTACACAGGGGGGTCGTGGCTACACCTTC. Its protein product is CASSLTQGGRGYTF.

This clonotype was detected ten times or more. The V call is TRBV9, the J call TRBJ2-3; 10 bases map to TRBD2. Germline V gives CDR1 SGDLS, CDR2 YYNGEE. The CDR3 covers 16 residues. V lost 2 bases to trimming and J lost 5 bases; unmatched junction nucleotides: 8. Here the CDR3 DNA reads TGTGCCAGCAGCGTCAGGTCTAGCGGGGGAGGAGATACGCAGTATTTT. It is translated as CASSVRSSGGGDTQYF. The variable domain in full, with the rest retrieved from reference TRBV9 and TRBJ2-3, is DSGVTQTPKHLITATGQRVTLRCSPRSGDLSVYWYQQSLDQGLQFLIQYYNGEERAKGNILERFSAQQFPDLHSELNLSSLELGDSALYFCASSVRSSGGGDTQYFGPGTRLTVL.